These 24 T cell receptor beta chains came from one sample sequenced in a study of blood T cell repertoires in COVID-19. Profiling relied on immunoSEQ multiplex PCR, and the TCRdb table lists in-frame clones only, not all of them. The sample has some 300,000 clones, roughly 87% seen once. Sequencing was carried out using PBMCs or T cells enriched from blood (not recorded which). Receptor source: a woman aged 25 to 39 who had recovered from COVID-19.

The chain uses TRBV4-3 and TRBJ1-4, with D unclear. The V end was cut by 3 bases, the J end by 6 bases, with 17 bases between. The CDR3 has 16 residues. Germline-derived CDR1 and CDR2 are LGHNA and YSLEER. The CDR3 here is CASSHLLQVTDEKLFF. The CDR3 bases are TGCGCCAGCAGCCACCTACTTCAGGTAACGGATGAAAAACTGTTTTTT.

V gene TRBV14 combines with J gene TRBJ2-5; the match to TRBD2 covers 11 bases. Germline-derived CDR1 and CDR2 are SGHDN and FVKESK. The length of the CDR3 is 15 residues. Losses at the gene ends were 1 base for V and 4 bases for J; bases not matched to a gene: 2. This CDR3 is CASSQVLAGAETQYF. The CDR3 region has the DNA TGTGCCAGCAGCCAAGTACTAGCGGGGGCAGAGACCCAGTACTTC.

The CDR3 nucleotides are TGCAGCGTGGGTGAGGGTACTGGAAACACCATATATTTT. Translating it yields CSVGEGTGNTIYF. This chain joins TRBV29-1 and TRBJ1-3; D ambiguous. Germline CDR1 and CDR2: SQVTM and ANQGSEA. The CDR3 consists of 13 residues. V lost 6 bases to trimming and J lost 2 bases, with 11 bases between them.

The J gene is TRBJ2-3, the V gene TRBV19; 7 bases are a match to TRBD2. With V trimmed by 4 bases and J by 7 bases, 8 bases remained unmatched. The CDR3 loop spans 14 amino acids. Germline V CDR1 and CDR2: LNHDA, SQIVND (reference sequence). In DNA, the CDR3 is TGTGCCAGTAGTACTAGCGGCGCTGCCCATACGCAGTATTTT. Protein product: CASSTSGAAHTQYF.

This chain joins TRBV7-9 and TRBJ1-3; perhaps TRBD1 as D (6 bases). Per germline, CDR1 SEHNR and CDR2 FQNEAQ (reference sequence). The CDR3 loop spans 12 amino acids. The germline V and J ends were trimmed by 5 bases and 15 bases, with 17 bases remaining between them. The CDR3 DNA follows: TGTGCCAGCAGCACCCCGACAGGCGCAGAATATTTT. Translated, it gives CASSTPTGAEYF.

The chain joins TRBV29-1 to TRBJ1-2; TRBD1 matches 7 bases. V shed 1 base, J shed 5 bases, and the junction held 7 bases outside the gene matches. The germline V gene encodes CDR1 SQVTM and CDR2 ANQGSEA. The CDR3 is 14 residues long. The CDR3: CSVEGETGIYGYTF. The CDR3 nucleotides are TGCAGCGTTGAAGGCGAGACAGGGATATATGGCTACACCTTC. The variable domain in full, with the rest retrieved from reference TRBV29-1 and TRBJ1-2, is SAVISQKPSRDICQRGTSLTIQCQVDSQVTMMFWYRQQPGQSLTLIATANQGSEATYESGFVIDKFPISRPNLTFSTLTVSNMSPEDSSIYLCSVEGETGIYGYTFGSGTRLTVV.

The CDR3 reads CASSHRDRGEETQYF. The CDR3 DNA follows: TGTGCCAGCAGCCACCGGGACAGGGGGGAAGAGACCCAGTACTTC. The chain joins TRBV7-8 to TRBJ2-5; 11 positions agree with TRBD1. This CDR3 region has 15 residues. Germline trimming cut 5 bases from V and 3 bases from J; bases unmatched to any gene: 5. The germline V gene has CDR1 SGHVS and CDR2 FQNEAQ.

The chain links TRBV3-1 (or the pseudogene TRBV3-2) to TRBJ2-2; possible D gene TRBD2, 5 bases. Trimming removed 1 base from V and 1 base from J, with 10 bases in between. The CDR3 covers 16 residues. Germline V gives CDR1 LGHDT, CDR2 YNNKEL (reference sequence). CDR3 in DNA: TGTGCCAGCAGCCAAGTTCAGCGGAGGAACACCGGGGAGCTGTTTTTT. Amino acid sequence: CASSQVQRRNTGELFF.

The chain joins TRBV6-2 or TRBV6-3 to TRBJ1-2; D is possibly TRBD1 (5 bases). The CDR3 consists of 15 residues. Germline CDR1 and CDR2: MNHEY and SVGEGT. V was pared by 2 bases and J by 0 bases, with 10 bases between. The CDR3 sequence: CASSYRGQANYGYTF. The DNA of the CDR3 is TGTGCCAGCAGTTACCGCGGACAAGCTAACTATGGCTACACCTTC.

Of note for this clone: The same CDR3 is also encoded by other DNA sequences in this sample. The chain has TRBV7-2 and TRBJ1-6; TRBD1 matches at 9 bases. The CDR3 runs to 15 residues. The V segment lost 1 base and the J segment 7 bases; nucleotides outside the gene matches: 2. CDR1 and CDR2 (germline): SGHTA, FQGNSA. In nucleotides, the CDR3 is TGTGCCAGCAGCTTAGACAGGGGGCGAAATTCACCCCTCCACTTT. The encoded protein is CASSLDRGRNSPLHF. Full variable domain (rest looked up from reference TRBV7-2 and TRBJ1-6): GAGVSQSPSNKVTEKGKDVELRCDPISGHTALYWYRQSLGQGLEFLIYFQGNSAPDKSGLPSDRFSAERTGGSVSTLTIQRTQQEDSAVYLCASSLDRGRNSPLHFGNGTRLTVT.

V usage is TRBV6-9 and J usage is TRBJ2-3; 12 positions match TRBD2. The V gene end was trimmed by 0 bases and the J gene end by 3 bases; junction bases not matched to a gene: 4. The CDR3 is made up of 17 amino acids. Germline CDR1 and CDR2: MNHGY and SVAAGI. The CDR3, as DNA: TGTGCCAGCAGTTATTCAAGGCTAGCGGGGGGGACAGATACGCAGTATTTT. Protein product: CASSYSRLAGGTDTQYF.

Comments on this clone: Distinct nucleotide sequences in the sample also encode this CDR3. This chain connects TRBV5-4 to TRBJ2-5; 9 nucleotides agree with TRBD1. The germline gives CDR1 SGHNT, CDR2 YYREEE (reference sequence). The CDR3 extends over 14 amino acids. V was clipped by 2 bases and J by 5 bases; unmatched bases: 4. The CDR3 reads CASSLQGAGETQYF. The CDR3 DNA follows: TGTGCCAGCAGCTTACAGGGGGCAGGGGAGACCCAGTACTTC. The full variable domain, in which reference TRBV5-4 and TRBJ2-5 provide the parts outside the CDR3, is ETGVTQSPTHLIKTRGQQVTLRCSSQSGHNTVSWYQQALGQGPQFIFQYYREEENGRGNFPPRFSGLQFPNYSSELNVNALELDDSALYLCASSLQGAGETQYFGPGTRLLVL.

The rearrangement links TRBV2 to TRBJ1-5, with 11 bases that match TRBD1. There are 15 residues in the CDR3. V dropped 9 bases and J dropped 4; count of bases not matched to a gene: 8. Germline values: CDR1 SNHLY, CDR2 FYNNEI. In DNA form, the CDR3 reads TGTGCCAGTGCCGGGACAGGGGGTGGTAATCAGCCCCAGCATTTT. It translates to CASAGTGGGNQPQHF. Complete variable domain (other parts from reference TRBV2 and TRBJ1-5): EPEVTQTPSHQVTQMGQEVILRCVPISNHLYFYWYRQILGQKVEFLVSFYNNEISEKSEIFDDQFSVERPDGSNFTLKIRSTKLEDSAMYFCASAGTGGGNQPQHFGDGTRLSIL.

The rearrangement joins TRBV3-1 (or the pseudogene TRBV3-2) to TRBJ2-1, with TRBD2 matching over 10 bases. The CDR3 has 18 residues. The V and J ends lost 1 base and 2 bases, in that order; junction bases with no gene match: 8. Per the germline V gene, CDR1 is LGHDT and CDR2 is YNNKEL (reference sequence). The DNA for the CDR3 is TGTGCCAGCAGCCAAGGATGGTTTAGCGGGGGGCCCTACAATGAGCAGTTCTTC. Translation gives CASSQGWFSGGPYNEQFF.

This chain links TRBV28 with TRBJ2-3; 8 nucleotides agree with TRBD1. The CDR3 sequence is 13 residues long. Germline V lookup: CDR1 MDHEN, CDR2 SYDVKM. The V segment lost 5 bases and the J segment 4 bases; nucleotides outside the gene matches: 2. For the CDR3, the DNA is TGTGCCAGCAGTCGACAGGGGCCAGATACGCAGTATTTT. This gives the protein CASSRQGPDTQYF.

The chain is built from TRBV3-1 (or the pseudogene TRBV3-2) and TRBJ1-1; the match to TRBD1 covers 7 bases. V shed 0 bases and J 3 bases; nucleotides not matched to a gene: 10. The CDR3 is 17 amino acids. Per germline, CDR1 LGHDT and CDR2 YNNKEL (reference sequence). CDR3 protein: CASSQDGTVRTDTEAFF. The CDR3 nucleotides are TGTGCCAGCAGCCAAGATGGGACAGTTCGCACGGACACTGAAGCTTTCTTT.

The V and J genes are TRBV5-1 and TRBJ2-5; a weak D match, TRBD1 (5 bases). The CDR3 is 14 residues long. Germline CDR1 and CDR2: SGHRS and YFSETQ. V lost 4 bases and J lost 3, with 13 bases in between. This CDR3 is CASSPSVGEETQYF. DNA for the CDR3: TGCGCCAGCAGCCCGTCGGTAGGGGAAGAGACCCAGTACTTC.

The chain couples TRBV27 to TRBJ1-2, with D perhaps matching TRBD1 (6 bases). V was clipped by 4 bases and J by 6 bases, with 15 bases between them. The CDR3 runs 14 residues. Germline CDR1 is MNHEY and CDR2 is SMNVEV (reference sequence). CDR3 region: CASSSTGTSNGYTF. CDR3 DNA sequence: TGTGCCAGCAGTTCGACGGGGACAAGTAATGGCTACACCTTC.

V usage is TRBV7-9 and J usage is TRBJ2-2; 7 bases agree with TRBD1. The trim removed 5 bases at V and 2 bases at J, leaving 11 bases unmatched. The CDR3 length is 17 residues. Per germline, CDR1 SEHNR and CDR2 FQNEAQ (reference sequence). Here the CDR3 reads CASSSSGQATNTGELFF. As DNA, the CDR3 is TGTGCCAGCAGCAGTTCAGGACAGGCTACTAACACCGGGGAGCTGTTTTTT. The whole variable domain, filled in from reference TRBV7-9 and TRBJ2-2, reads DTGVSQNPRHKITKRGQNVTFRCDPISEHNRLYWYRQTLGQGPEFLTYFQNEAQLEKSRLLSDRFSAERPKGSFSTLEIQRTEQGDSAMYLCASSSSGQATNTGELFFGEGSRLTVL.

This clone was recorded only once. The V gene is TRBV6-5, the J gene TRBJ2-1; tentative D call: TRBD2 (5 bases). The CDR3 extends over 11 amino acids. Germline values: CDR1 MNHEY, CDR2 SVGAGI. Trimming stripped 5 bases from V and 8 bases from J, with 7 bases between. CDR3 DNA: TGTGCCAGCAGTCAGAGGGATGAGCAGTTCTTC. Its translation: CASSQRDEQFF.

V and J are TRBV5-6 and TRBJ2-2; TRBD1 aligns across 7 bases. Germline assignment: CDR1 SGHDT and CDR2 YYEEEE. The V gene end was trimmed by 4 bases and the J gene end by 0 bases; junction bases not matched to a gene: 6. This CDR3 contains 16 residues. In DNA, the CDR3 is TGTGCCAGCAGCCGTGCCGGACAGGCGAACACCGGGGAGCTGTTTTTT. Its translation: CASSRAGQANTGELFF.

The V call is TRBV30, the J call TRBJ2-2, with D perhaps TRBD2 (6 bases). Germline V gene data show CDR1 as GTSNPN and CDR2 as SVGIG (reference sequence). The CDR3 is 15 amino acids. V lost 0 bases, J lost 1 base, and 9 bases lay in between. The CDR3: CAWSVLGRNTGELFF. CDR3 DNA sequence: TGTGCCTGGAGTGTACTCGGGAGGAACACCGGGGAGCTGTTTTTT.

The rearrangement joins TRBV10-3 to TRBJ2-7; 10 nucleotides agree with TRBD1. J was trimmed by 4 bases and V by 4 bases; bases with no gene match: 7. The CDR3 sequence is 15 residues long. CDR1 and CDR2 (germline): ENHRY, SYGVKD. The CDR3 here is CAISGTTGGVYEQYF. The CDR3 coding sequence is TGTGCCATCAGTGGAACGACAGGGGGCGTTTACGAGCAGTACTTC.

CDR3 loop: CASSFRSYNSPLHF. CDR3 nucleotides: TGTGCCAGCAGTTTTCGCTCCTATAATTCACCCCTCCACTTT. V and J are TRBV27 and TRBJ1-6, with no clear D. Germline V gives CDR1 MNHEY, CDR2 SMNVEV (reference sequence). Deletions cut 3 bases from V and 0 bases from J, with 3 bases between. The length of the CDR3 is 14 residues.